This T cell receptor beta chain was captured in a study of CD8 T cells in ankylosing spondylitis (TCRdb year 2017). At the level of the whole study: To find TCR variants linked to disease, the study profiled T cell receptor beta repertoires in ankylosing spondylitis patients and healthy donors. The full study cohort was made up of 25 ankylosing spondylitis patients and 108 healthy donors. Peripheral blood was sampled, and synovial fluid was additionally collected from ankylosing spondylitis patients. On the study overall, not on this receptor specifically: Some motif variants were previously reported in synovial fluid and blood of reactive arthritis patients, suggesting common disease-initiation mechanisms. In peripheral blood, the disease-linked clones were found at relatively low frequencies and had a CD8+ phenotype. A TCR beta motif made up of several highly homologous amino acid variants appeared to be characteristic of blood from ankylosing spondylitis patients. According to the report, matched synovial fluid samples from ankylosing spondylitis patients were significantly enriched for the disease-linked clones.

This clonotype showed up just a few times. The antigen this receptor binds is unknown. No base quality values were provided; no much bigger clone lies one nucleotide off. TCRdb lists the instrument as Illumina HiSeq 2500. TCR beta libraries were prepared by quantitative 5'-RACE with molecular barcodes. The paper's data handling went like this. To identify disease-linked TCR variants, a new computational method was used, one built on a probabilistic model of VDJ rearrangement. Using fastp at Q25 and MiXCR, TCRdb reprocessed the public reads and kept productive beta chains. Entries that share a CDR3 protein sequence are merged under the most common genes and DNA. The V and J calls follow TCRdb's processing rather than the paper's. This sample is represented by a few hundred thousand distinct CDR3 sequences; around 20% of them were singletons. Of the sample, about 17% falls within the top ten clones. The sample comprised blood, either unsorted or a sorted T cell fraction (not recorded which). This clonotype was sampled from a male donor with ankylosing spondylitis.

The sequenced DNA is TGTGCCACCAGCAGAGATAGTGAGACCCAGTACTTC. It is translated as CATSRDSETQYF. This chain is built from TRBV15 and TRBJ2-5, with the D gene too uncertain to name. CDR1 and CDR2, per the germline V gene (reference sequence), are LNHNV and YYDKDF. V and J lose 0 bases and 5 bases, and a span of 4 bases separates them. The CDR3 contains 12 residues, cysteine and phenylalanine counted. Here the CDR3 DNA is all that survives: 36 bases in frame from base 1.